This TCR beta chain was identified during a study of blood T cell repertoires in COVID-19. This CDR3 region has 14 residues. Trimming took off 1 base at V and 0 bases at J, with 6 bases between the two ends. Germline V CDR1 and CDR2: KGHSH, LQKENI. Repertoires were generated with immunoSEQ multiplex PCR, while TCRdb's copy carries only in-frame clones and drops some. The sample lists 85,000 to 130,000 clones, 75% to 90% occurring once. Sequencing was carried out using peripheral blood. The rearrangement joins TRBV18 to TRBJ1-1, with D uncertain. The sequence came from a man aged 55 to 70 with acute or convalescent COVID-19. CDR3 nucleotide sequence: TGTGCCAGCTCACCACTGGAGTTGAACACTGAAGCTTTCTTT. As protein: CASSPLELNTEAFF.